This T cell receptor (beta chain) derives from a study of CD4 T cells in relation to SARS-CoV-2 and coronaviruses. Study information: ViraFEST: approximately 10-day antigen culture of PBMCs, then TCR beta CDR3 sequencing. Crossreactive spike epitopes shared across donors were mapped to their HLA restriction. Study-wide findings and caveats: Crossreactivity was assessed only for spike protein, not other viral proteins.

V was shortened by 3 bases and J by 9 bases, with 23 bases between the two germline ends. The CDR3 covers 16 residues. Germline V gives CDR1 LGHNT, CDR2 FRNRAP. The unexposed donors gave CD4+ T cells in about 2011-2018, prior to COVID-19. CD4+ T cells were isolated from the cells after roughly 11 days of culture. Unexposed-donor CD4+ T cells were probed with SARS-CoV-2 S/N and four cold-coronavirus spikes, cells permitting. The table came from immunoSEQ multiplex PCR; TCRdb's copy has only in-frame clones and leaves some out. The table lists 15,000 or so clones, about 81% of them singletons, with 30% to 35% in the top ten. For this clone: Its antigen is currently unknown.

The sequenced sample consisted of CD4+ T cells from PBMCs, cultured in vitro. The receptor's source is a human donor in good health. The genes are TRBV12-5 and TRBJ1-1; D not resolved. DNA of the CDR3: TGTGCTAGTGGTTTAGGACCTCCATCCTCCTCCTCTCAAGCTTTCTTT. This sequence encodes CASGLGPPSSSSQAFF.